In its sample, the clone carrying this T cell receptor beta chain was seen a few times. Study processing details: From reference gene primer amplification, estimates of nucleated cell counts were derived. Libraries were prepared by immunoSEQ multiplex PCR; TCRdb keeps only in-frame clonotypes and omits some of them. V and J calls plus clone size are reproduced from that table; the DNA served to infer D and trimming. The data show some 26,000 clones, with 60% to 75% seen just once and around 7% held by the top ten. This record belongs to a study of blood T cell repertoires in COVID-19. Study as a whole: The samples span acute and convalescent COVID-19 from the United States, Italy and Spain. PBMCs, B-cell-depleted T cells, or T cells were the source of the cDNA or gDNA that made up the material.

Germline V gene lookup returns CDR1 LNHNV and CDR2 YYDKDF (reference sequence). The CDR3 totals 19 residues. V was clipped by 0 bases and J by 0 bases; unmatched bases: 9. Seattle's enrolled individuals joined amid active infection and were then monitored longitudinally. This rearrangement joins TRBV15 to TRBJ1-5; 9 nucleotides align to TRBD1. The specimen sequenced was peripheral blood. The clonotype comes from a man aged 45 to 65 with COVID-19, enrolled during active disease. The CDR3 region is CATSREQGAFRGSNQPQHF. DNA for the CDR3: TGTGCCACCAGCAGAGAACAGGGGGCGTTTAGGGGTAGCAATCAGCCCCAGCATTTT.